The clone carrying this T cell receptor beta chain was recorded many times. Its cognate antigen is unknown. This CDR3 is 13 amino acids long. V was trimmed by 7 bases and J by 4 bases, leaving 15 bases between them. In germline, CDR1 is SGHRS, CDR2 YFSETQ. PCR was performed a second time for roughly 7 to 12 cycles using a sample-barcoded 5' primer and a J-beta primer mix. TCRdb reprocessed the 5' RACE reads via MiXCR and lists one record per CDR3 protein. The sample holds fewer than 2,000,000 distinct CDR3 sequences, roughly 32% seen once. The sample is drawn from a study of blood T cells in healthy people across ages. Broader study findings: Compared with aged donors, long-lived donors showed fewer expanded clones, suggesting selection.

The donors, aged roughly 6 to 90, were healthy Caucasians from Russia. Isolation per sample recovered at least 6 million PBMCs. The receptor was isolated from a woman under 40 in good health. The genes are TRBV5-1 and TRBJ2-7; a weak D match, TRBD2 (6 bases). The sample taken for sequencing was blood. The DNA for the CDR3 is TGCGCCAGCGGAGGGGCTAGCAGATACGAGCAGTACTTC. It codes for CASGGASRYEQYF.